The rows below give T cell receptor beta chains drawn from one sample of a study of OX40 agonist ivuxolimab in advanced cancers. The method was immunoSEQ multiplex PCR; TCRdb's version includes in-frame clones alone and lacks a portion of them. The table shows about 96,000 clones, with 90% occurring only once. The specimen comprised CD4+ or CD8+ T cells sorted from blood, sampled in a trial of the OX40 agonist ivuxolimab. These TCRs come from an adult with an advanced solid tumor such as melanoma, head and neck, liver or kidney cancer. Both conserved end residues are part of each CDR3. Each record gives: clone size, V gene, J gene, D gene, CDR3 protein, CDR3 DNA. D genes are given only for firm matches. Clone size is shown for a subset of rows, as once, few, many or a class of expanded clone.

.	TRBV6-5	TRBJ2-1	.	CASSYSRGLYNEQFF	TGTGCCAGCAGTTACTCTAGGGGACTCTACAATGAGCAGTTCTTC
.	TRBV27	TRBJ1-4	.	CASSPSQGEKLFF	TGTGCCAGCAGTCCCAGCCAGGGTGAAAAACTGTTTTTT
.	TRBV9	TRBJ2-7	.	CASSEGNGNYEQYF	TGTGCCAGCAGCGAGGGAAACGGGAACTACGAGCAGTACTTC
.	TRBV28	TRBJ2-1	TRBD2	CASSPTNSGKNEQFF	TGTGCCAGCAGCCCCACGAATAGCGGGAAGAATGAGCAGTTCTTC
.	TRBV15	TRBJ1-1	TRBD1	CATSAGTGAQNTEAFF	TGTGCCACCAGCGCCGGGACAGGAGCTCAGAACACTGAAGCTTTCTTT
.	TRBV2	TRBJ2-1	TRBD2	CASSDPASGRQNEQFF	TGTGCCAGCAGTGATCCCGCTAGCGGGAGACAGAATGAGCAGTTCTTC
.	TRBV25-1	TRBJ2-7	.	CASTNKGQGDEQYF	TGTGCCAGCACCAATAAGGGGCAAGGGGACGAGCAGTACTTC
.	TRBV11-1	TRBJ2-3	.	CASSLGGATDTQYF	TGTGCCAGCAGCTTGGGGGGGGCCACAGATACGCAGTATTTT
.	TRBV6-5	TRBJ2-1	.	CASTNSPANNEQFF	TGTGCCAGCACCAACTCTCCCGCGAACAATGAGCAGTTCTTC
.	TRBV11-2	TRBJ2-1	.	CASSRTGFQGNEQFF	TGTGCCAGCAGCCGCACAGGGTTTCAAGGTAATGAGCAGTTCTTC
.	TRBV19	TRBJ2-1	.	CASSIDLNRYNEQFF	TGTGCCAGTAGTATAGATCTCAATCGCTACAATGAGCAGTTCTTC
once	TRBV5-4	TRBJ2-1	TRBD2	CASSLGTSGMNEQFF	TGTGCCAGCAGCTTAGGGACTAGCGGGATGAATGAGCAGTTCTTC
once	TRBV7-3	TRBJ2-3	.	CASSFLARTDTQYF	TGTGCCAGCAGCTTCCTAGCGAGAACAGATACGCAGTATTTT
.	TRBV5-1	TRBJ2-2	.	CASSLVLGGGRAGELFF	TGCGCCAGCAGCTTGGTCCTCGGCGGAGGTAGGGCCGGGGAGCTGTTTTTT
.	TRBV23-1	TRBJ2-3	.	CASSNADMDGSTDTQYF	TGCGCCAGCAGTAATGCCGACATGGACGGAAGCACAGATACGCAGTATTTT
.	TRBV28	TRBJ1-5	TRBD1	CASTLSFGQGSNQPQHF	TGTGCCAGCACTCTATCCTTCGGACAGGGGAGCAATCAGCCCCAGCATTTT
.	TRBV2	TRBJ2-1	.	CASRPDLAKQFF	TGTGCCAGCAGACCGGACCTGGCGAAGCAGTTCTTC
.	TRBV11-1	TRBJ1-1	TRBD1	CASRTGTGSWSFF	TGTGCCAGCAGGACCGGGACAGGGTCTTGGTCTTTCTTT
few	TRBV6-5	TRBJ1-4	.	CASSYSADDNEKLFF	TGTGCCAGCAGTTACTCGGCAGACGATAATGAAAAACTGTTTTTT
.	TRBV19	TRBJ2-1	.	CASSMGVDTEQFF	TGTGCCAGTAGTATGGGGGTGGACACTGAGCAGTTCTTC
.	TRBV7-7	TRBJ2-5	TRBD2	CASSPAGAGKTQYF	TGTGCTAGCAGCCCAGCGGGAGCGGGGAAGACCCAGTACTTC
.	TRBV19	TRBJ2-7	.	CASSIHFRTTYEQYF	TGTGCCAGTAGTATACACTTCCGGACCACCTACGAGCAGTACTTC
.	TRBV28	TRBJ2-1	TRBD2	CASSSTSGRGNEQFF	TGTGCCAGCAGCTCGACTAGCGGGAGGGGCAATGAGCAGTTCTTC
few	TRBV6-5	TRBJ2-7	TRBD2	CASLRGLAYEQYF	TGTGCCTCACTCCGGGGACTAGCCTACGAGCAGTACTTC
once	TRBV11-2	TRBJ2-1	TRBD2	CASSPLGLAGGWNEQFF	TGTGCCAGCAGCCCACTCGGACTAGCGGGAGGGTGGAATGAGCAGTTCTTC
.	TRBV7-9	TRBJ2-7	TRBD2	CASTKGLAGYEQYF	TGTGCCAGCACCAAAGGACTAGCGGGGTACGAGCAGTACTTC
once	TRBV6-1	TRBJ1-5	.	CASREGRRGQPQHF	TGTGCCAGCAGGGAGGGCCGGAGGGGTCAGCCCCAGCATTTT
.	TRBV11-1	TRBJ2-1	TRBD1	CASSLDRGNHNEQFF	TGTGCCAGCAGCTTGGACAGGGGGAACCACAATGAGCAGTTCTTC
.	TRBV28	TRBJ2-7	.	CASSLLAQHEQYF	TGTGCCAGCAGTTTACTAGCTCAGCACGAGCAGTACTTC
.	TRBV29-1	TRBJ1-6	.	CSASDSYNSPLHF	TGCAGCGCCTCCGATTCCTATAATTCACCCCTCCACTTT
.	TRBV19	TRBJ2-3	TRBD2	CATGHGAGWDTQYF	TGTGCCACCGGGCACGGAGCGGGGTGGGATACGCAGTATTTT
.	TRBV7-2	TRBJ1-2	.	CASSLNQQGWGYTF	TGTGCCAGCAGCTTAAATCAACAGGGTTGGGGCTACACCTTC
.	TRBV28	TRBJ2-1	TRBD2	CASSRAGLAGVNEQFF	TGTGCCAGCAGTCGAGCGGGACTAGCGGGAGTGAATGAGCAGTTCTTC
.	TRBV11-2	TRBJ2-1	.	CASSLDGGGNTYNEQFF	TGTGCCAGCAGCTTAGATGGGGGCGGAAATACCTACAATGAGCAGTTCTTC
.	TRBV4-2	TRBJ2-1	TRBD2	CASSQAGLAINEQFF	TGTGCCAGCAGCCAGGCGGGACTAGCGATCAATGAGCAGTTCTTC
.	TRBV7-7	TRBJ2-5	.	CASSRGLAGWETQYF	TGTGCTAGCAGCAGGGGGCTAGCGGGATGGGAGACCCAGTACTTC
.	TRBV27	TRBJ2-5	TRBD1	CASSQTGGRETQYF	TGTGCCAGCAGCCAGACAGGGGGCCGGGAGACCCAGTACTTC
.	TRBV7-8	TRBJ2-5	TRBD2	CASSLGRRSSGRGETQYF	TGTGCCAGCAGCTTAGGACGCCGTAGTAGCGGGAGAGGAGAGACCCAGTACTTC
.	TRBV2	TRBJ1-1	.	CASSGETAFPTEAFF	TGTGCCAGCAGTGGGGAGACAGCCTTTCCTACTGAAGCTTTCTTT
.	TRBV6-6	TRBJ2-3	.	CASSLTDTQYF	TGTGCCAGCAGTTTGACAGATACGCAGTATTTT
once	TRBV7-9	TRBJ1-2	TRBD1	CASSSGGSGYTF	TGTGCCAGCAGTTCAGGGGGCTCTGGCTACACCTTC
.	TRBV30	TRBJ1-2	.	CAWSVKGNYGYTF	TGTGCCTGGAGTGTAAAAGGGAACTATGGCTACACCTTC